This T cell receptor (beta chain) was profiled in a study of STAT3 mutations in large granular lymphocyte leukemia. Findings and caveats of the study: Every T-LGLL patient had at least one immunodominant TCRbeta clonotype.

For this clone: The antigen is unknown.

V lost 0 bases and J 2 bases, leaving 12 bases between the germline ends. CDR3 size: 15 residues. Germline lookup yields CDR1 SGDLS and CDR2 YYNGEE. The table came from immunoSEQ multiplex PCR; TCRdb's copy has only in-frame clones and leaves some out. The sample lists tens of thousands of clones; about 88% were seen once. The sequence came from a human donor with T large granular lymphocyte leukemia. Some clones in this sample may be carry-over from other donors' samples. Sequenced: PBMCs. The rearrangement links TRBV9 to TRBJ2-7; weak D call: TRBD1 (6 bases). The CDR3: CASSVATGKAYEQYF. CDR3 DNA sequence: TGTGCCAGCAGCGTAGCCACAGGGAAGGCCTACGAGCAGTACTTC.